One and the same sample provided the 14 T cell receptor beta chains below, sequenced in a study of cytomegalovirus exposure and HLA in healthy donors. This PCR relied on a set of 60 Vbeta primers and 13 Jbeta primers. Sequencing was performed with immunoSEQ multiplex PCR; in TCRdb, only in-frame clones are kept and a portion is missing. The table includes roughly 43,000 clones, around 62% detected once. The sequencing input was PBMCs. Source of these receptors: a human donor in good health.

This clone was observed a few times. The chain has TRBV6-1 and TRBJ2-3; TRBD2 is a possible D gene (6 bases). Trimming removed 2 bases at V and 3 bases at J, with 15 bases between. This CDR3 has 16 amino acids. CDR1 and CDR2 from the germline V gene are MNHNS and SASEGT. CDR3: CASSEIGLALTDTQYF. The CDR3 DNA reads TGTGCCAGCAGTGAAATCGGGCTAGCGCTAACAGATACGCAGTATTTT.

V usage is TRBV9 and J usage is TRBJ2-3; TRBD2 aligns across 9 bases. The CDR3 is 15 residues long. Trimming took 6 bases from V and 12 from J; bases not matched to a gene: 17. Germline V gene lookup returns CDR1 SGDLS and CDR2 YYNGEE. CDR3 bases: TGTGCCAGCACCTCCTGGGGCGGGGGGGAGGGTTCTCAGTATTTT. This translates into CASTSWGGGEGSQYF.

This clone was counted a few times. V gene TRBV5-1 combines with J gene TRBJ2-1, with a tentative D call TRBD2 (6 bases). The length of the CDR3 is 14 residues. CDR1 and CDR2 from the germline V gene are SGHRS and YFSETQ. V was pared by 0 bases and J by 7 bases, with 11 bases between. CDR3 loop: CASSLGVADNEQFF. CDR3 in DNA: TGCGCCAGCAGCTTGGGAGTAGCGGATAATGAGCAGTTCTTC.

This clone has only a few counts. This sequence joins TRBV28 and TRBJ2-5; 9 nucleotides agree with TRBD2. Germline V gives CDR1 MDHEN, CDR2 SYDVKM. V was clipped by 3 bases and J by 11 bases; unmatched bases: 10. The CDR3 length is 14 residues. In DNA form, the CDR3 reads TGTGCCAGCAGTTTTCTACTAGCGGGTGGGGAGCAGTACTTC. It encodes CASSFLLAGGEQYF.

The chain couples TRBV7-9 to TRBJ2-1; no reliable D call. Germline V gene sequence: CDR1 SEHNR, CDR2 FQNEAQ (reference sequence). Trimming removed 2 bases at V and 3 bases at J, with 5 bases between. The CDR3 is made up of 13 amino acids. DNA for the CDR3: TGTGCCAGCAGCTTAACAGACTACAATGAGCAGTTCTTC. Translating it yields CASSLTDYNEQFF.

The chain employs TRBV10-3 and TRBJ2-3; TRBD1 matches at 8 bases. Germline CDR1 and CDR2: ENHRY and SYGVKD. V lost 2 bases, J lost 4 bases, and 2 bases stayed unmatched. CDR3 length: 14 residues. CDR3 residues: CAISEGTGSDTQYF. DNA of the CDR3: TGTGCCATCAGTGAGGGGACAGGTTCAGATACGCAGTATTTT.

This chain joins TRBV28 and TRBJ1-2; D gene ambiguous. V was trimmed by 8 bases and J by 0 bases, leaving 10 bases between them. Germline loops: CDR1 MDHEN, CDR2 SYDVKM. This CDR3 is 13 amino acids long. Written as DNA, the CDR3 is TGTGCCAGCCTTCCCCCTGCTAACTATGGCTACACCTTC. Translating it yields CASLPPANYGYTF.

The genes are TRBV5-1 and TRBJ2-7; no clear D gene. V was trimmed by 0 bases and J by 1 base, leaving 8 bases between them. Per the germline V gene, CDR1 is SGHRS and CDR2 is YFSETQ. CDR3 length: 14 amino acids. The CDR3 loop is CASSLAPRSYEQYF. As DNA, the CDR3 is TGCGCCAGCAGCTTGGCCCCTAGATCCTACGAGCAGTACTTC.

The chain couples TRBV28 to TRBJ1-5; possible D gene TRBD1, 6 bases. Germline lookup yields CDR1 MDHEN and CDR2 SYDVKM. The V and J ends lost 6 bases and 5 bases respectively, with 14 bases between them. There are 14 residues in the CDR3. CDR3 amino acids: CASRLHRDDQPQHF. The CDR3 coding sequence is TGTGCCAGCAGGCTACACAGGGACGATCAGCCCCAGCATTTT.

V and J are TRBV6-5 and TRBJ1-5; D is undetermined. Germline V gives CDR1 MNHEY, CDR2 SVGAGI. V was clipped by 2 bases and J by 5 bases, with 10 bases between them. This CDR3 is built from 14 residues. CDR3 in DNA: TGTGCCAGCAGTTACGGGGAGGGAGATCAGCCCCAGCATTTT. This codes for CASSYGEGDQPQHF.

The genes are TRBV10-3 and TRBJ2-1; unclear D gene. Trimming stripped 11 bases from V and 1 base from J, with 15 bases between. Germline lookup yields CDR1 ENHRY and CDR2 SYGVKD. This CDR3 is 14 amino acids long. CDR3 sequence: CASKGQVSYNEQFF. Here the CDR3 DNA reads TGTGCCTCCAAAGGCCAGGTTTCCTACAATGAGCAGTTCTTC.

The chain links TRBV30 to TRBJ1-2; D possibly corresponds to TRBD1 (5 bases). CDR3 length: 15 amino acids. V dropped 2 bases and J dropped 6 bases, with 19 bases sitting between them. Germline V gives CDR1 GTSNPN, CDR2 SVGIG (reference sequence). CDR3 in amino acids: CAWSFDAGTRDGYTF. CDR3 coding DNA: TGTGCCTGGAGTTTTGATGCTGGGACTAGGGATGGCTACACCTTC.

V and J are TRBV7-9 and TRBJ1-4; D is unclear. Germline-derived CDR1 and CDR2 are SEHNR and FQNEAQ (reference sequence). V dropped 5 bases and J dropped 8 bases, with 15 bases sitting between them. This CDR3 region has 14 residues. Here the CDR3 reads CASSVPGVGEKLFF. The DNA for the CDR3 is TGTGCCAGCAGCGTCCCCGGGGTTGGAGAAAAACTGTTTTTT.

The chain is built from TRBV30 and TRBJ1-6; D remains ambiguous. This CDR3 spans 14 amino acids. Trimming took off 0 bases at V and 8 bases at J, with 11 bases between the two ends. Germline V gives CDR1 GTSNPN, CDR2 SVGIG (reference sequence). The CDR3 sequence is CAWSVQSGHSPLHF. CDR3 sequence (DNA): TGTGCCTGGAGTGTACAGTCTGGGCATTCACCCCTCCACTTT.